The T cell receptor (beta chain) described here comes from a study of T cells expressing NK-cell markers. About the research overall: Just one sequenced donor of eight was HCMV-seronegative, while seven were seropositive.

Reprocessing the 5' RACE reads, TCRdb reports a single entry for every CDR3 protein and omits DNA. Its clone listing holds 400,000 to 550,000 distinct CDR3 sequences. Germline V gene data show CDR1 as MNHEY and CDR2 as SVGEGT. This CDR3 comprises 14 residues. Sequenced material: blood T cells: a sorted CD56 or NKG2C T cell subset, CD4+ or CD8+ T cells, or bulk PBMC T cells (not recorded which). The rearrangement links TRBV6-2 or TRBV6-3 to TRBJ1-4. This clonotype was obtained from a woman aged 18 to 75 in good health. The CDR3 reads CASSTRTGNEKLFF.